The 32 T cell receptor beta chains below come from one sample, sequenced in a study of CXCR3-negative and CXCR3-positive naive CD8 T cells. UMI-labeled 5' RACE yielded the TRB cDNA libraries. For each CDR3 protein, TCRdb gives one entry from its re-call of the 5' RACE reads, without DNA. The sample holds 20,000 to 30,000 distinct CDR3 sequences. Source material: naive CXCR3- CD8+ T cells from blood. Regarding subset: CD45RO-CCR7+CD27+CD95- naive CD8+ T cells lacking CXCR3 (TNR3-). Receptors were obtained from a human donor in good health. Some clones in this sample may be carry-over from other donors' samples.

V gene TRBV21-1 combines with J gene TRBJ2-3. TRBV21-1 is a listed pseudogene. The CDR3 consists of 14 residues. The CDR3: CASSKLLHTDTQYF.

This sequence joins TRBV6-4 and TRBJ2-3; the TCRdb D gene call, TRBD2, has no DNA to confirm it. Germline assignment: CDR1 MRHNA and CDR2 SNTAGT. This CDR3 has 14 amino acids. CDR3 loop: CASSVSGVMDTQYF.

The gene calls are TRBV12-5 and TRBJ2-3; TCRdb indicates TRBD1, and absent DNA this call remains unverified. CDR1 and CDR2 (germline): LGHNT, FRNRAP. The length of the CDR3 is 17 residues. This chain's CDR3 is CASGLVRGGDARDTQYF.

CDR3 loop: CASSSSDGAQYF. The chain joins TRBV7-2 to TRBJ2-5. Looked up from germline, CDR1 is SGHTA and CDR2 is FQGNSA. The CDR3 extends over 12 amino acids. The full variable domain, in which reference TRBV7-2 and TRBJ2-5 provide the parts outside the CDR3, is GAGVSQSPSNKVTEKGKDVELRCDPISGHTALYWYRQSLGQGLEFLIYFQGNSAPDKSGLPSDRFSAERTGGSVSTLTIQRTQQEDSAVYLCASSSSDGAQYFGPGTRLLVL.

This chain's CDR3 is CASSDPGRREYEQYF. J is TRBJ2-7 and V is TRBV5-4; TCRdb lists TRBD1, though no DNA is available to test this call. Germline V gives CDR1 SGHNT, CDR2 YYREEE (reference sequence). This CDR3 is built from 15 residues. The complete variable domain, with remaining parts taken from reference TRBV5-4 and TRBJ2-7, reads ETGVTQSPTHLIKTRGQQVTLRCSSQSGHNTVSWYQQALGQGPQFIFQYYREEENGRGNFPPRFSGLQFPNYSSELNVNALELDDSALYLCASSDPGRREYEQYFGPGTRLTVT.

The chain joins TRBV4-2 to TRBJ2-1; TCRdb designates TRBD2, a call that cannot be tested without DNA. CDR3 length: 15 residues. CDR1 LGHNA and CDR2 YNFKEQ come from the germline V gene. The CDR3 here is CASSQDPSGGNEQFF.

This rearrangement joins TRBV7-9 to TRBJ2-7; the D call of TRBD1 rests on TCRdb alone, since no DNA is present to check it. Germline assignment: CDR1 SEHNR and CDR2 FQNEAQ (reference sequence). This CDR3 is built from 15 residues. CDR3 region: CASSLTDHRGDEQYF.

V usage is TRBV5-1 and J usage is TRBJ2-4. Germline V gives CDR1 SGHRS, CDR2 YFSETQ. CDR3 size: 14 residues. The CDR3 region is CASSLEGSENIQYF. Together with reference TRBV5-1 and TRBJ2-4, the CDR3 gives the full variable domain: KAGVTQTPRYLIKTRGQQVTLSCSPISGHRSVSWYQQTPGQGLQFLFEYFSETQRNKGNFPGRFSGRQFSNSRSEMNVSTLELGDSALYLCASSLEGSENIQYFGAGTRLSVL.

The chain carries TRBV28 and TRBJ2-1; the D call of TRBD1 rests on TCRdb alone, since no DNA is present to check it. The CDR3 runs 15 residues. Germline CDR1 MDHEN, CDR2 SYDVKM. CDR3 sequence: CASMDRGGGYNEQFF.

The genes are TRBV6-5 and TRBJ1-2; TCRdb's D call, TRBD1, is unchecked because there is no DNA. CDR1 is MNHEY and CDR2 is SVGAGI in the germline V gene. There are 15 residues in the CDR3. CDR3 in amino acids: CASRAGTELNYGYTF.

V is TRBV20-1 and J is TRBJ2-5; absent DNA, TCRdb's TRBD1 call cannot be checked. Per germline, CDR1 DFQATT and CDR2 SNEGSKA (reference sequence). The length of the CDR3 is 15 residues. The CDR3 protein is CSARFDRSSQETQYF.

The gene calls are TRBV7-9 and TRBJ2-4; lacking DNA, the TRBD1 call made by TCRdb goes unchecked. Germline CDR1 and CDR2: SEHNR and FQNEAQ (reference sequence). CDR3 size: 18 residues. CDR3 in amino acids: CASSLGTGGEVFQNIQYF.

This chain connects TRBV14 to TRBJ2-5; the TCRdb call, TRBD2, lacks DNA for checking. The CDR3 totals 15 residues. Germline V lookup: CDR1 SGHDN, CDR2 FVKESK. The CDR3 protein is CASSQSVSAGETQYF.

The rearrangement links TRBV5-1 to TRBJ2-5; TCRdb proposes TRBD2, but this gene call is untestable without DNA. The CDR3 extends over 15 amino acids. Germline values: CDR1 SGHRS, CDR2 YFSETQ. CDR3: CASSLAPGLQETQYF. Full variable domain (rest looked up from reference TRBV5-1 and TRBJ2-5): KAGVTQTPRYLIKTRGQQVTLSCSPISGHRSVSWYQQTPGQGLQFLFEYFSETQRNKGNFPGRFSGRQFSNSRSEMNVSTLELGDSALYLCASSLAPGLQETQYFGPGTRLLVL.

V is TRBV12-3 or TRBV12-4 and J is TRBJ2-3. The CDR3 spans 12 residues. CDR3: CASSLLPDTQYF.

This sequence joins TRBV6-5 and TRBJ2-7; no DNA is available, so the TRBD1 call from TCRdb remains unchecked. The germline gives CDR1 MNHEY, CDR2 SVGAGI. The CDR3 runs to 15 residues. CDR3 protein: CASSYMGQGFYEQYF.

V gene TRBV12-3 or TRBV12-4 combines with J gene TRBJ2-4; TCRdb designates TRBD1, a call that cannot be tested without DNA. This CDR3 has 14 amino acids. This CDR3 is CASSYGQGKDIQYF.

CDR3 sequence: CASALWQGSYEQYF. The rearrangement joins TRBV6-5 to TRBJ2-7. This CDR3 is built from 14 residues. Germline lookup yields CDR1 MNHEY and CDR2 SVGAGI.

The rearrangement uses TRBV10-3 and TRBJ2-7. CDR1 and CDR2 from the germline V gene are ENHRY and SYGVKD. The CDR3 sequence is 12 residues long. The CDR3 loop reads CAIRGPRYEQYF.

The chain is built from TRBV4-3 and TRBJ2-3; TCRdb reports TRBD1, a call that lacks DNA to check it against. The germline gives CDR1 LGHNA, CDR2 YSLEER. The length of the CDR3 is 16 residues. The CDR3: CASSQDSQGSTDTQYF.

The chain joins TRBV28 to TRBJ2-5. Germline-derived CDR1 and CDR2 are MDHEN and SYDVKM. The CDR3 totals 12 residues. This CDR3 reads CASIFLQETQYF. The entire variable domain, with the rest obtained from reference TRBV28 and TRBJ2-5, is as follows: DVKVTQSSRYLVKRTGEKVFLECVQDMDHENMFWYRQDPGLGLRLIYFSYDVKMKEKGDIPEGYSVSREKKERFSLILESASTNQTSMYLCASIFLQETQYFGPGTRLLVL.

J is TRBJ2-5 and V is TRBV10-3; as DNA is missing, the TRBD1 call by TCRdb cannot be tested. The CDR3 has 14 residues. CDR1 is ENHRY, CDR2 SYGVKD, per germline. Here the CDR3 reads CAISPGQLKETQYF.

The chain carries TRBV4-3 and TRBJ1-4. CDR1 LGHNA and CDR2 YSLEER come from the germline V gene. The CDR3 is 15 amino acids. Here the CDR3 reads CASSQGRGEGEKLFF.

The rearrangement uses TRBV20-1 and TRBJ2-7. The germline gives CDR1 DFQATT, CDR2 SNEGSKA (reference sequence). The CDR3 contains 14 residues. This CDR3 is CSAREGFRPYEQYF.

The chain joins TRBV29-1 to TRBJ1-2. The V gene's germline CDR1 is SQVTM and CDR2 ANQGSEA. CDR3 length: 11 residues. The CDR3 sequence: CSDGRPSGYTF.

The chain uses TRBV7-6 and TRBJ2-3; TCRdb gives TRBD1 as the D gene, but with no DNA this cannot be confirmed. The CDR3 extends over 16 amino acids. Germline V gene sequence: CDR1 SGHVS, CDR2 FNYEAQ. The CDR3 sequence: CASSLGTGGDTDTQYF.

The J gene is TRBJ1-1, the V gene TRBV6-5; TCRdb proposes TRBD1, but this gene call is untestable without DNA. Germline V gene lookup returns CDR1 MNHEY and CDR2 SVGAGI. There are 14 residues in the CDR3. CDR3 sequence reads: CASSRDRVGTEAFF.

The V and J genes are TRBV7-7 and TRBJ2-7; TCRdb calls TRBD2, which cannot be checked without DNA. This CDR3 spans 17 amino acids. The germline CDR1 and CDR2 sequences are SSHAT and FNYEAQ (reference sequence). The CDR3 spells CASSHRTSGGTAYEQYF.

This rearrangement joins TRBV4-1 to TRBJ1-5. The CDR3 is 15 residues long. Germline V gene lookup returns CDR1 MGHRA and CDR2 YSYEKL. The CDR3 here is CASSQGIVGNQPQHF.

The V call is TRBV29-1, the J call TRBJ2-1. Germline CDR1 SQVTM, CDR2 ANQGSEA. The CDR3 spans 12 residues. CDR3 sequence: CSVAGTHDEQFF.

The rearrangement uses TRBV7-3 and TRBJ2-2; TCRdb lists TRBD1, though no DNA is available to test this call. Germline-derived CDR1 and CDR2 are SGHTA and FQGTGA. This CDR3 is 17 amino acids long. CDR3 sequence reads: CASSPPYGTGITGELFF. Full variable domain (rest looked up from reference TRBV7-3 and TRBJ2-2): GAGVSQTPSNKVTEKGKYVELRCDPISGHTALYWYRQSLGQGPEFLIYFQGTGAADDSGLPNDRFFAVRPEGSVSTLKIQRTERGDSAVYLCASSPPYGTGITGELFFGEGSRLTVL.

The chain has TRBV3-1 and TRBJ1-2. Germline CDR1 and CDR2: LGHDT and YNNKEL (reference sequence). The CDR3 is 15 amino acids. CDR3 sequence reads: CASSDPWGANYGYTF.